This T cell receptor (beta chain) came from a study of blood T cell repertoires in COVID-19. Study context: The samples span acute and convalescent COVID-19 from the United States, Italy and Spain. PBMCs, B-cell-depleted T cells, or T cells provided the cDNA or gDNA that made up the material.

Per the original methods: Using reference gene primer amplification, nucleated cell counts were estimated. The data were produced by immunoSEQ multiplex PCR, yet TCRdb's version contains in-frame clones alone and is incomplete. From that table come the V and J calls and clone size; the DNA was used to work out D and trimming. The sample carries about 60,000 clones, approximately 84% recorded once. The CDR3 spans 17 residues. Per germline, CDR1 SGHNT and CDR2 YYREEE (reference sequence). The V and J ends lost 0 bases and 6 bases, in that order; junction bases with no gene match: 10. The chain recombines TRBV5-4 with TRBJ2-2; 8 nucleotides align to TRBD2. Specimen: peripheral blood. The source is a man in his 70s with active COVID-19. CDR3 coding DNA: TGTGCCAGCAGCTTGGACCTACGGACTAGCACGTCCGGGGAGCTGTTTTTT. Amino acids: CASSLDLRTSTSGELFF.